The 2 T cell receptor beta chains below come from one sample, sequenced in a study of shared clonotypes between healthy human individuals. Data came from immunoSEQ multiplex PCR; TCRdb stores just in-frame clones and leaves some out. The data hold about 1 million clones, with around 76% observed a single time. The sequencing sample was made of memory CD4+ T cells sorted from blood. Sample subset: CD45RA-negative fraction. The receptor set was obtained from a man between 18 and 35 years old in good health.

In this sample, this clone turned up once. Sequence at one end of the junction differs from germline and may be a read error. CDR3 DNA sequence: TGTGCTAGCAGCTTCCAGACAGGGGATACGCAGTATTTT. This gives the protein CASSFQTGDTQYF. V usage is TRBV7-7 and J usage is TRBJ2-3, with TRBD1 identical over 7 bases. Germline lookup yields CDR1 SSHAT and CDR2 FNYEAQ (reference sequence). This CDR3 region has 13 residues. Looking up the rest from reference TRBV7-7 and TRBJ2-3 gives the full variable domain: GAGVSQSPRYKVTKRGQDVTLRCDPISSHATLYWYQQALGQGPEFLTYFNYEAQPDKSGLPSDRFSAERPEGSISTLTIQRTEQRDSAMYRCASSFQTGDTQYFGPGTRLTVL.

The chain carries TRBV5-6 and TRBJ1-2; the D is unclear. Germline lookup yields CDR1 SGHDT and CDR2 YYEEEE. V shed 2 bases and J shed 8 bases, with 16 bases lying between them. This CDR3 is built from 14 residues. The CDR3 loop is CASSFEASGVGYTF. The CDR3 DNA reads TGTGCCAGCAGCTTCGAGGCTTCTGGGGTCGGCTACACCTTC.